This entry features one TCR beta chain sequence. Its antigen is undetermined. The naive CD8 fraction comprised CD45RO-negative cells positively selected for CCR7 and excluded terminally differentiated effector memory CD45RA+ cells. This sample is part of a study of shared clonotypes between healthy human individuals. Whole-study findings and limits: Of the naive CD4 clonotypes, around 4.7% were shared across a handful of donors. Memory subsets had estimated richness that was generally smaller than that of naive subsets. Blood alone was sampled, and tissue repertoires likely differ.

The protocol was immunoSEQ multiplex PCR, while the TCRdb copy is restricted to in-frame clones and leaves out a portion. This sample carries about 2 million clones, approximately 94% of them seen once, and the ten largest clones take about 1.1%. The CDR3 is 13 amino acids. V shed 3 bases, J shed 5 bases, and the junction held 2 bases outside the gene matches. Germline V gene sequence: CDR1 SGDLS, CDR2 YYNGEE. Sequenced input: naive CD8+ T cells sorted from blood. J is TRBJ2-7 and V is TRBV9, with 10 positions matching TRBD1. The sequence was obtained from a man aged 18 to 30 in good health. The CDR3 nucleotides read TGTGCCAGCAGCGACGGGACAGGGGACGAGCAGTACTTC. Its protein is CASSDGTGDEQYF. The full variable domain, rest sourced from reference TRBV9 and TRBJ2-7, is DSGVTQTPKHLITATGQRVTLRCSPRSGDLSVYWYQQSLDQGLQFLIQYYNGEERAKGNILERFSAQQFPDLHSELNLSSLELGDSALYFCASSDGTGDEQYFGPGTRLTVT.